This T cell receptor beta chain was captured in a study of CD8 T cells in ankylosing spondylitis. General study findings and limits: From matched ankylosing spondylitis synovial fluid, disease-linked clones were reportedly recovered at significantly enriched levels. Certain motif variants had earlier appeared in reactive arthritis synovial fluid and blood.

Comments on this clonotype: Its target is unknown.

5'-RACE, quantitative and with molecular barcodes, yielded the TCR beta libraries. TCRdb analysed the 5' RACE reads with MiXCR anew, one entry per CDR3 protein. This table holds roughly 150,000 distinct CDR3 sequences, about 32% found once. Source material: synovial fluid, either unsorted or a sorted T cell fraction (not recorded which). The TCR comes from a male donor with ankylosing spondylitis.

The CDR3, as DNA: TGTGCCAGCAGCGAAGGGGGCGTTCTGAACACTGAAGCTTTCTTT. This translates into CASSEGGVLNTEAFF. V usage is TRBV7-9 and J usage is TRBJ1-1, with 7 bases lining up with TRBD1. CDR3 length: 15 amino acids. V trimming: 5 bases; J trimming: 0 bases; junction bases outside the gene matches: 6. Germline lookup yields CDR1 SEHNR and CDR2 FQNEAQ (reference sequence).